Below, 10 T cell receptor beta chains from the same sample are listed, as sequenced in a study of blood T cell repertoires in COVID-19. Clones were sequenced by immunoSEQ multiplex PCR, and TCRdb holds only the in-frame ones, with some missing. This repertoire shows some 200,000 clones, roughly 88% found once; its top ten account for roughly 9.2%. The sample comprised peripheral blood. Receptors originate from a woman aged 80 or over with acute or convalescent COVID-19.

The chain uses TRBV5-4 and TRBJ2-3; 8 bases are a match to TRBD2. The CDR3 runs 14 residues. Germline CDR1 is SGHNT and CDR2 is YYREEE (reference sequence). Unmatched junction bases numbered 7, after V lost 6 bases and J lost 4 bases. CDR3 nucleotides: TGTGCCAGCACCTCCGGGGGGGTGGCAGATACGCAGTATTTT. Translation: CASTSGGVADTQYF.

This sequence joins TRBV29-1 and TRBJ1-5; 7 bases line up with TRBD1. Germline V gene data show CDR1 as SQVTM and CDR2 as ANQGSEA. J was trimmed by 5 bases and V by 7 bases; bases with no gene match: 8. CDR3 length: 13 amino acids. CDR3 sequence: CSAVQGNDQPQHF. In DNA form, the CDR3 reads TGCAGCGCTGTACAGGGGAATGATCAGCCCCAGCATTTT.

The chain joins TRBV19 to TRBJ2-2, with 8 bases that match TRBD2. The CDR3 length is 16 residues. V gave up 3 bases and J gave up 9 bases; unmatched junction bases: 12. CDR1 is LNHDA, CDR2 SQIVND, per germline (reference sequence). The CDR3 DNA follows: TGTGCCAGTAGTATCAGGCGGGAGGACCCTCCTAGGGAGCTGTTTTTT. It encodes CASSIRREDPPRELFF.

The genes are TRBV7-2 and TRBJ1-6; 9 bases are shared with TRBD1. Germline V CDR1 and CDR2: SGHTA, FQGNSA. The CDR3 has 15 residues. V was clipped by 6 bases and J by 6 bases; unmatched bases: 6. Here the CDR3 reads CASRTGQGSNSPLHF. Written as DNA, the CDR3 is TGTGCCAGCAGAACAGGACAGGGGTCTAATTCACCCCTCCACTTT.

This sequence joins TRBV5-5 and TRBJ2-3; TRBD2 aligns across 13 bases. CDR3 size: 16 residues. The trim removed 5 bases at V and 6 bases at J, leaving 9 bases unmatched. Germline assignment: CDR1 SGHKS and CDR2 YYEKEE (reference sequence). The CDR3 is CASSTGLAGAGDTQYF. CDR3 in DNA: TGTGCCAGCAGTACCGGACTAGCGGGAGCTGGGGATACGCAGTATTTT.

The rearrangement joins TRBV4-3 to TRBJ2-1; 7 bases are a match to TRBD2. The CDR3 has 15 amino acids. The ends lost 6 bases at V and 3 bases at J; junction bases unmatched: 8. CDR1 is LGHNA and CDR2 is YSLEER in the germline V gene. CDR3 sequence (DNA): TGCGCCAGCAGGGTAGGGGACTACGACTACAATGAGCAGTTCTTC. It specifies CASRVGDYDYNEQFF.

This clone was recorded a few times. The CDR3 protein is CASSDTRQSPYEQYF. CDR3 nucleotide sequence: TGTGCCAGCAGTGATACTCGCCAATCCCCCTACGAGCAGTACTTC. The chain joins TRBV2 to TRBJ2-7, with D hard to call. The CDR3 totals 15 residues. CDR1 is SNHLY and CDR2 is FYNNEI in the germline V gene. Trimming removed 3 bases from V and 2 bases from J, with 14 bases in between.

The chain combines TRBV5-1 with TRBJ1-2, with D hard to call. Germline V gives CDR1 SGHRS, CDR2 YFSETQ. The CDR3 is 15 residues long. Trimming cost V 4 bases and J 5 bases, with 18 bases left between them. The CDR3 region is CASSAAAGGGYGYTF. The CDR3 DNA reads as TGCGCCAGCAGCGCCGCAGCAGGCGGCGGGTATGGCTACACCTTC.

The chain uses TRBV4-3 and TRBJ2-3, with 8 nucleotides matching TRBD2. V lost 2 bases and J lost 5; bases outside the gene matches: 9. The CDR3 is made up of 16 amino acids. CDR1 is LGHNA, CDR2 YSLEER, per germline. The CDR3 sequence: CASSQKRGPRGDTQYF. As DNA, the CDR3 is TGCGCCAGCAGCCAAAAGCGGGGGCCCAGGGGAGATACGCAGTATTTT.

V gene TRBV6-5 combines with J gene TRBJ2-2; TRBD1 might be the D (6 bases). Between the trimmed V and J ends, which lost 4 bases and 10 bases, there was a span of 16 bases. The CDR3 runs to 14 residues. Germline V gene sequence: CDR1 MNHEY, CDR2 SVGAGI. CDR3 nucleotide sequence: TGTGCCAGCAGTTCACAGGGAGACCTCATGGAGCTGTTTTTT. Residues: CASSSQGDLMELFF.